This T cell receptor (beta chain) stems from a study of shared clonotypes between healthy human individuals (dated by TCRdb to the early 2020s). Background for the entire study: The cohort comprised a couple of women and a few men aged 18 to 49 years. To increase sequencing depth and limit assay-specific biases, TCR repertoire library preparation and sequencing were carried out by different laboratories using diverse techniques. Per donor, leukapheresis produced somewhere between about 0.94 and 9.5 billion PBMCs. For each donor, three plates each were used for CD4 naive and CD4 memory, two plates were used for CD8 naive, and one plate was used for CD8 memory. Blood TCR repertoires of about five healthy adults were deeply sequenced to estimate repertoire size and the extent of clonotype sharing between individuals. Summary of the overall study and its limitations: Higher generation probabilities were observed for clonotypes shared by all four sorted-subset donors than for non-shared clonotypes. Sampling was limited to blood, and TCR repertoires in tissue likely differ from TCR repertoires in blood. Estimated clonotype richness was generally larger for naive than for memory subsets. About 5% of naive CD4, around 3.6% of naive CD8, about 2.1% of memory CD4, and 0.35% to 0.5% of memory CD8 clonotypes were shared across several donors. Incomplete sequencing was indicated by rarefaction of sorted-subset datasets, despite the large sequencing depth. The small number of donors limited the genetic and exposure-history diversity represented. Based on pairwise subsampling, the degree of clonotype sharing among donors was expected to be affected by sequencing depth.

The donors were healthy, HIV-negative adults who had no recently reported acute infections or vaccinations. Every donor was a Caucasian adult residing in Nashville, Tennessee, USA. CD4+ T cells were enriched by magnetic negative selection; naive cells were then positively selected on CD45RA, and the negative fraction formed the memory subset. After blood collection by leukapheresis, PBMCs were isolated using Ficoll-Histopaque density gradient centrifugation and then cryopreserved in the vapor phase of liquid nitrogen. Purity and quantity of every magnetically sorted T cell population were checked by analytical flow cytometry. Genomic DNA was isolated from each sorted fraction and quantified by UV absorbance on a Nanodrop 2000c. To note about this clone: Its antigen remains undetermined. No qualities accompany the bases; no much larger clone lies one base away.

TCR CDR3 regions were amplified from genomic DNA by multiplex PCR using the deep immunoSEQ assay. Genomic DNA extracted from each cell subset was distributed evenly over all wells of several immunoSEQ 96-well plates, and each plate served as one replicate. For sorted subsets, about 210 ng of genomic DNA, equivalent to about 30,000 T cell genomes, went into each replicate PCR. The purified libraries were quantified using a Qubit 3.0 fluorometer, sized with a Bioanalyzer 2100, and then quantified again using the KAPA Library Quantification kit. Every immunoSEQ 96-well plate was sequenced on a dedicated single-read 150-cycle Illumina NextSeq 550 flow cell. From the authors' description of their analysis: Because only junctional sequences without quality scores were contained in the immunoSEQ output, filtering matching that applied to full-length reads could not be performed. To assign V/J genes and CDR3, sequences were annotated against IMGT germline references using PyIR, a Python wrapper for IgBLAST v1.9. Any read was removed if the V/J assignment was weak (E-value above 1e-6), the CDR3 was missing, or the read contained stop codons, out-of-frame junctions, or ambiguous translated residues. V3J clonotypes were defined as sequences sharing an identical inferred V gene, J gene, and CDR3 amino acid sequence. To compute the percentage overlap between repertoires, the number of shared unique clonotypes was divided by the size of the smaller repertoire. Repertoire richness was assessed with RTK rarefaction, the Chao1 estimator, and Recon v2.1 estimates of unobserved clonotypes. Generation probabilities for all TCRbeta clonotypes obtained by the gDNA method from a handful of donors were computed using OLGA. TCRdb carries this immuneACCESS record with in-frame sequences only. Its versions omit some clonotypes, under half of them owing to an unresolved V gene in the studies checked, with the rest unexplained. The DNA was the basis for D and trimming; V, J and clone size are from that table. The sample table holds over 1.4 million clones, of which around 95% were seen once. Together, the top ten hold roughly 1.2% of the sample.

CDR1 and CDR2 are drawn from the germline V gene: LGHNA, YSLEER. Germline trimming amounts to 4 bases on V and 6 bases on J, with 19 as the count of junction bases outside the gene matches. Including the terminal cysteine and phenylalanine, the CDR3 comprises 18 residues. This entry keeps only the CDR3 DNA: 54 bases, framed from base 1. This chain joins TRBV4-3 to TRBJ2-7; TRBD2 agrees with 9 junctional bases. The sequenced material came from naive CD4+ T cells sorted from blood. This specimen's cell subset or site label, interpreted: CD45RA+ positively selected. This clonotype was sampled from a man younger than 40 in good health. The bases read TGCGCCAGCAGCCCCGGGACATTAAAGAGCGGGAGGCCGCCCGAGCAGTACTTC. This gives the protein CASSPGTLKSGRPPEQYF.